The entry below describes one TCR beta chain. What it binds is not known. The data are from a study of CXCR3-negative and CXCR3-positive naive CD8 T cells. The study's findings and limits: Diversity ran similarly high across both naive subsets but far lower in memory CD8+ cells. In naive cells, CXCR3-negative and CXCR3-positive subsets had similar TRBV-TRBJ usage; memory cells differed.

5' RACE that incorporated UMI labels was used to prepare the TRB cDNA libraries. Each CDR3 protein gets one entry in TCRdb, which reprocessed the 5' RACE reads and gives no DNA. This sample lists about 8,700 distinct CDR3 sequences; its ten largest clones have around 2%. At 300,000 to 350,000 cells each, triplicate sorts were carried out for each CD8+ T cell subset. The sequence derives from a human donor in good health. Some clones in this sample may be carry-over from other donors' samples. Sequencing used naive CXCR3- CD8+ T cells from blood. The subset was: CD45RO-CCR7+CD27+CD95- naive CD8+ T cells lacking CXCR3 (TNR3-).

The CDR3 here is CSVVSGEVPTPSPYEQYF. The chain joins TRBV29-1 to TRBJ2-7; TCRdb lists TRBD1, though no DNA is available to test this call. Per the germline V gene, CDR1 is SQVTM and CDR2 is ANQGSEA. CDR3 length equals 18 residues.